The rows below give T cell receptor beta chains drawn from one sample of a study of blood T cell repertoires in COVID-19. This table comes from immunoSEQ multiplex PCR, and its TCRdb copy is limited to in-frame clones, with some not included. The sample holds under 200,000 clones; nearly 90% are singletons and the top ten take around a fifth. The sequenced sample was peripheral blood. The receptors stem from a man aged 60 to 69 with active or convalescent COVID-19. CDR3s include the opening cysteine and the closing phenylalanine or tryptophan. D genes are given only for firm matches. Clone size is shown for a subset of rows, as once, few, many or a class of expanded clone.

length	D	size	V	J	CDR3	DNA
14	TRBD1	-	TRBV6-5	TRBJ1-4	CASKHGDSNEKLFF	TGTGCCAGCAAACACGGGGACAGTAATGAAAAACTGTTTTTT
15	TRBD1	few	TRBV6-5	TRBJ1-5	CASSSGQGSNQPQHF	TGTGCCAGCAGTTCAGGACAGGGAAGCAATCAGCCCCAGCATTTT
16	TRBD1	few	TRBV2	TRBJ1-6	CASSYQGAVHNSPLHF	TGTGCCAGCAGTTATCAGGGGGCTGTTCATAATTCACCCCTCCACTTT
14	TRBD1	-	TRBV5-1	TRBJ1-2	CASSLGQGPYGYTF	TGCGCCAGCAGCTTGGGACAGGGGCCCTATGGCTACACCTTC
17	TRBD1	-	TRBV7-9	TRBJ2-7	CASSSWGQAASSYEQYF	TGTGCCAGCAGCTCCTGGGGACAGGCTGCGAGCTCCTACGAGCAGTACTTC
18	-	-	TRBV7-2	TRBJ2-1	CASSPTLGTQRGYNEQFF	TGTGCCAGCAGCCCGACCCTTGGGACCCAGAGGGGGTACAATGAGCAGTTCTTC
18	-	few	TRBV3-1/TRBV3-2	TRBJ1-2	CASSQVGGYRAANYGYTF	TGTGCCAGCAGCCAAGTCGGGGGATATAGGGCAGCTAACTATGGCTACACCTTC
17	TRBD1	few	TRBV18	TRBJ1-5	CASSPNHGTGVNQPQHF	TGTGCCAGCTCACCAAATCATGGGACAGGGGTAAATCAGCCCCAGCATTTT
15	TRBD2	-	TRBV7-9	TRBJ2-1	CASSQIQRGGHEQFF	TGTGCCAGCAGCCAAATCCAGCGGGGGGGCCATGAGCAGTTCTTC
14	-	-	TRBV19	TRBJ1-5	CASSVTNLNQPQHF	TGTGCCAGTAGTGTGACTAACCTAAATCAGCCCCAGCATTTT
15	-	once	TRBV5-6	TRBJ1-2	CASSFNTKANYGYTF	TGTGCCAGCAGCTTCAACACAAAAGCTAACTATGGCTACACCTTC
12	-	-	TRBV27	TRBJ1-1	CASSSQGTEAFF	TGTGCCAGCAGTTCCCAGGGGACTGAAGCTTTCTTT
14	-	-	TRBV5-1	TRBJ1-1	CASSQKVGGTEAFF	TGCGCCAGCAGCCAAAAGGTAGGGGGCACTGAAGCTTTCTTT
15	TRBD1	-	TRBV27	TRBJ2-7	CASSFAGQGPHEQYF	TGTGCCAGCAGTTTTGCGGGACAGGGCCCCCACGAGCAGTACTTC
14	-	-	TRBV18	TRBJ2-5	CASSRSRVGETQYF	TGTGCCAGCTCACGAAGCAGGGTTGGGGAGACCCAGTACTTC
14	TRBD1	few	TRBV18	TRBJ1-2	CASSPDAGGYGYTF	TGTGCCAGCTCACCCGACGCAGGGGGCTATGGCTACACCTTC
14	-	once	TRBV5-1	TRBJ2-5	CASSLDSGEETQYF	TGCGCCAGCAGCTTGGATTCGGGTGAAGAGACCCAGTACTTC
13	TRBD1	-	TRBV6-5	TRBJ2-7	CASSRTGPYEQYF	TGTGCCAGCAGTAGGACAGGGCCCTACGAGCAGTACTTC
13	TRBD2	-	TRBV24-1	TRBJ2-7	CATSGRGGYEQYF	TGTGCCACCAGTGGACGGGGGGGGTACGAGCAGTACTTC
13	-	-	TRBV18	TRBJ1-5	CASSPYSNQPQHF	TGTGCCAGCTCACCATATAGCAATCAGCCCCAGCATTTT
13	-	-	TRBV11-2	TRBJ1-3	CATRTVTGNTIYF	TGTGCGACCAGGACAGTGACTGGAAACACCATATATTTT
15	TRBD2	-	TRBV7-2	TRBJ2-3	CASSVTGLAPDTQYF	TGTGCCAGCAGCGTAACGGGACTAGCACCAGATACGCAGTATTTT
15	TRBD1	-	TRBV5-1	TRBJ1-2	CASSTWTGGFAGYTF	TGCGCCAGCAGCACCTGGACAGGGGGGTTTGCTGGCTACACCTTC
13	-	-	TRBV7-9	TRBJ2-7	CASSFGTVYEQYF	TGTGCCAGCAGCTTCGGTACGGTCTACGAGCAGTACTTC
15	-	-	TRBV19	TRBJ1-2	CASSIVEGRNDGYTF	TGTGCCAGTAGTATAGTGGAGGGGAGGAATGATGGCTACACCTTC
15	-	-	TRBV6-1	TRBJ1-6	CASSEIREYNSPLHF	TGTGCCAGCAGTGAAATTAGGGAGTATAATTCACCCCTCCACTTT
14	-	-	TRBV5-1	TRBJ2-2	CASSTTGNTGELFF	TGCGCCAGCAGCACGACAGGAAACACCGGGGAGCTGTTTTTT
15	TRBD1	-	TRBV6-5	TRBJ1-1	CASSYSGQVNTEAFF	TGTGCCAGCAGTTACTCGGGACAGGTGAACACTGAAGCTTTCTTT
15	-	-	TRBV2	TRBJ1-5	CASRVEGVSNQPQHF	TGTGCCAGCAGAGTGGAGGGTGTCTCCAATCAGCCCCAGCATTTT
17	-	few	TRBV3-1/TRBV3-2	TRBJ1-4	CASSQERMGGVGEKLFF	TGTGCCAGCAGCCAAGAGAGAATGGGGGGGGTAGGAGAAAAACTGTTTTTT
15	-	-	TRBV28	TRBJ1-1	CASRRVQTRNTEAFF	TGTGCCTCCCGGAGGGTCCAAACGAGGAACACTGAAGCTTTCTTT
15	-	-	TRBV5-1	TRBJ2-5	CASSFSPGGQETQYF	TGCGCCAGCAGCTTCTCTCCCGGCGGGCAAGAGACCCAGTACTTC
16	TRBD2	once	TRBV9	TRBJ2-3	CASSRTSGGSADTQYF	TGTGCCAGCAGCCGCACTAGCGGGGGATCGGCAGATACGCAGTATTTT